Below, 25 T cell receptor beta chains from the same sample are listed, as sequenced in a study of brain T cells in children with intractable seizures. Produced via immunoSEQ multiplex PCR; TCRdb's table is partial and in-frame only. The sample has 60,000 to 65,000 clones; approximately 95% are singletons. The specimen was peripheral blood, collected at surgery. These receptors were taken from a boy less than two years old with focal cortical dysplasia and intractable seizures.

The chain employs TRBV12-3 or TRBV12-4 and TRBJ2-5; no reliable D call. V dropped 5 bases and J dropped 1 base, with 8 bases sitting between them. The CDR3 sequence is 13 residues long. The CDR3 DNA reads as TGTGCCAGCAGTAGTCACACCCAAGAGACCCAGTACTTC. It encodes CASSSHTQETQYF.

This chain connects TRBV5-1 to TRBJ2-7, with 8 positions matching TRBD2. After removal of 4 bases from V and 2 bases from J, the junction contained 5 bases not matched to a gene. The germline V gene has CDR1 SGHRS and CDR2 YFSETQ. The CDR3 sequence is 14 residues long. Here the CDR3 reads CASSRTSWTYEQYF. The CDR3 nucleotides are TGCGCCAGCAGCCGGACTAGCTGGACCTACGAGCAGTACTTC.

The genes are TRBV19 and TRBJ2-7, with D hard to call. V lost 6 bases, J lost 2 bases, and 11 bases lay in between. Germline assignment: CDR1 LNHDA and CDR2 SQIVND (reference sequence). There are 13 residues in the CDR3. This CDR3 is CASRALDTYEQYF. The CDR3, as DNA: TGTGCCAGTAGGGCTTTGGATACCTACGAGCAGTACTTC.

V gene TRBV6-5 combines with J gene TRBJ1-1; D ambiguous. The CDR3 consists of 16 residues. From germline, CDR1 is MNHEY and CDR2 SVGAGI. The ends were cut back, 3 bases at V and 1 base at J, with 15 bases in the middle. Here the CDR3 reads CASSYFIGQPNTEAFF. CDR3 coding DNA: TGTGCCAGCAGTTATTTTATAGGGCAGCCGAACACTGAAGCTTTCTTT.

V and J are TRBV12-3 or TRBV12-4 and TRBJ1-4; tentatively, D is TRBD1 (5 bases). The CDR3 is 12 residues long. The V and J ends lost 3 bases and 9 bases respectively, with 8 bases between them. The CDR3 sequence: CASSFGGQKLFF. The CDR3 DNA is TGTGCCAGCAGTTTCGGGGGTCAAAAACTGTTTTTT.

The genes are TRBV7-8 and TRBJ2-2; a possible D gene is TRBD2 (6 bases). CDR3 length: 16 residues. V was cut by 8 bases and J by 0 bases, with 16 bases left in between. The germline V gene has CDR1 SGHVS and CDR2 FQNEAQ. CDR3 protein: CASGSDYYANTGELFF. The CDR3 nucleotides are TGTGCCAGCGGCTCGGACTACTACGCGAACACCGGGGAGCTGTTTTTT.

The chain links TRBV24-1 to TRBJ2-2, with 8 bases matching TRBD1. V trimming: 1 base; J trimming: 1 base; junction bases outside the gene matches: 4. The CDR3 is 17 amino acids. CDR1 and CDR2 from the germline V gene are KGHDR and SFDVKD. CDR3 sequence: CATSDFVGQGNTGELFF. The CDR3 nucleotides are TGTGCCACCAGTGATTTCGTTGGACAGGGGAACACCGGGGAGCTGTTTTTT.

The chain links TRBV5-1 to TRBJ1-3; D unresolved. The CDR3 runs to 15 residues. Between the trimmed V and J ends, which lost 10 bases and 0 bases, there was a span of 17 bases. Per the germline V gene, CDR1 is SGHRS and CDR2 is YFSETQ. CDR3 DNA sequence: TGCGCCTTAGGAGACGACACCTACTCTGGAAACACCATATATTTT. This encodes CALGDDTYSGNTIYF.

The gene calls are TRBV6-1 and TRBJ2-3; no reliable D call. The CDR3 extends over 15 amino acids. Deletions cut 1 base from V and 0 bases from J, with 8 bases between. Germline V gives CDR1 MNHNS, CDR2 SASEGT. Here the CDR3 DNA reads TGTGCCAGCAGTGAAGTGCCAGCTAGCACAGATACGCAGTATTTT. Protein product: CASSEVPASTDTQYF.

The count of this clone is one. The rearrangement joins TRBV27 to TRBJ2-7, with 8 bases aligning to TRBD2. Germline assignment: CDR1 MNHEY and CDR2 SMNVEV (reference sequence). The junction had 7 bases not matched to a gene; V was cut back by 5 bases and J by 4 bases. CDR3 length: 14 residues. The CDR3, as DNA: TGTGCCAGCAGTGTCACGGGGGGGCCATACGAGCAGTACTTC. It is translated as CASSVTGGPYEQYF.

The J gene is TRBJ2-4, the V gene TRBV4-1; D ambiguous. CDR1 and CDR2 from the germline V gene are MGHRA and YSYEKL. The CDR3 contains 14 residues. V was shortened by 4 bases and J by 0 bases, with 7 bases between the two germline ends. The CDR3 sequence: CASSLNLAKNIQYF. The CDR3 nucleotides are TGCGCCAGCAGCCTCAATTTAGCCAAAAACATTCAGTACTTC.

CDR3 nucleotide sequence: TGCGCCAGCAGCCAAGTGGGACTAGCGGGGAAAGCCTACGAGCAGTACTTC. Protein: CASSQVGLAGKAYEQYF. The rearrangement joins TRBV4-1 to TRBJ2-7; 13 nucleotides match TRBD2. Germline lookup yields CDR1 MGHRA and CDR2 YSYEKL. The V segment lost 1 base and the J segment 2 bases; nucleotides outside the gene matches: 5. CDR3 length: 17 amino acids.

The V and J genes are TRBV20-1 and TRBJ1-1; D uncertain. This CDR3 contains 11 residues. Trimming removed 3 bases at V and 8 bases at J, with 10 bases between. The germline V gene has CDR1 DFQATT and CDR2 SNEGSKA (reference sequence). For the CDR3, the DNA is TGCAGTGCTAGTCGTCTGGCAGAAGCTTTCTTT. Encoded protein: CSASRLAEAFF.

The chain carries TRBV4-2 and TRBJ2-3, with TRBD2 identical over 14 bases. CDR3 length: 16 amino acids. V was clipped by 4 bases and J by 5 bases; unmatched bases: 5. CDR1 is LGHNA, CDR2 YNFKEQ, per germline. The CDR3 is CASSPRLAGGQDTQYF. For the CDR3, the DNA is TGTGCCAGCAGCCCCAGACTAGCGGGAGGGCAAGATACGCAGTATTTT.

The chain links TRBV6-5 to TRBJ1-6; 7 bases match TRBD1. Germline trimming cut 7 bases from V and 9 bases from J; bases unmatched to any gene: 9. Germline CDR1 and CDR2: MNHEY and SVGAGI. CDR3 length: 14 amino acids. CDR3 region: CASTPGQSVSPLHF. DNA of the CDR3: TGTGCCAGCACCCCGGGACAGTCGGTTTCACCCCTCCACTTT.

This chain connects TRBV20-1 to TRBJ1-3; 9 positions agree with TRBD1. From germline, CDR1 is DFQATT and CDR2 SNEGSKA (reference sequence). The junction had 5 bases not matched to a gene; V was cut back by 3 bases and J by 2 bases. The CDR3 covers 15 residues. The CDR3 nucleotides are TGCAGTGCTAGTGGGACAGGGCTTACTGGAAACACCATATATTTT. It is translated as CSASGTGLTGNTIYF.

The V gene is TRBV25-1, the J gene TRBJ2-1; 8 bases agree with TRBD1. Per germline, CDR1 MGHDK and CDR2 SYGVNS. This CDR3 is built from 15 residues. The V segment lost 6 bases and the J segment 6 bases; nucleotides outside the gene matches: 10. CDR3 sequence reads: CASSPQGVGSNEQFF. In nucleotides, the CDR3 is TGTGCCAGCAGCCCACAGGGGGTAGGGAGCAATGAGCAGTTCTTC.

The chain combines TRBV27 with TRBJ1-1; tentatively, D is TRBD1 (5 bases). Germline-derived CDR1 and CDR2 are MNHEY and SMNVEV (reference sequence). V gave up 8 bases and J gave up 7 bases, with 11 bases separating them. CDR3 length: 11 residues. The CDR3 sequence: CASRWDGEAFF. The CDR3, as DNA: TGTGCCAGCCGCTGGGACGGTGAAGCTTTCTTT.

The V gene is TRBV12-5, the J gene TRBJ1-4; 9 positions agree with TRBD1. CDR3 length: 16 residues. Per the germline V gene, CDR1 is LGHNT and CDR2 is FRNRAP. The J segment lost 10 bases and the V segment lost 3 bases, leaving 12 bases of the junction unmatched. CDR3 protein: CASGFQVGDRDGKLFF. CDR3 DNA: TGTGCTAGTGGTTTCCAGGTTGGGGACAGGGACGGAAAACTGTTTTTT.

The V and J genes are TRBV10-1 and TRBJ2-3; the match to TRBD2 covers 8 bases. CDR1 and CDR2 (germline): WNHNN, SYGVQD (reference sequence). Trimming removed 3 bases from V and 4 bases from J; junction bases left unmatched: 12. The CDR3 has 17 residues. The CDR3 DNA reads TGCGCCAGCAGTGAATATAGCGGGACGCTCAACTCAGATACGCAGTATTTT. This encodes CASSEYSGTLNSDTQYF.

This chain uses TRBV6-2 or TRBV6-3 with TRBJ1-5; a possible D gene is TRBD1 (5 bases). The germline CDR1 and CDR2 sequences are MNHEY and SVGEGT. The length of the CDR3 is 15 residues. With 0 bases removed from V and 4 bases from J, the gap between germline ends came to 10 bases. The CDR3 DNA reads TGTGCCAGCAGTTACTCCGGACAAGCAAATCAGCCCCAGCATTTT. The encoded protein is CASSYSGQANQPQHF.

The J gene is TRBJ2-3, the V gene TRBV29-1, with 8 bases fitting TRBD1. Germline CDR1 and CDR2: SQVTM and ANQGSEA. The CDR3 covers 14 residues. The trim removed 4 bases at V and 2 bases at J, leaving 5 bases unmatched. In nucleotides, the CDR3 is TGCAGCGTTGTGGGACAGGTCGACACAGATACGCAGTATTTT. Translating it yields CSVVGQVDTDTQYF.

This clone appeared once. CDR3 loop: CASSLAQGQNYEQYF. The CDR3 DNA sequence: TGTGCCAGCAGCTTAGCGCAAGGGCAGAATTACGAGCAGTACTTC. The V call is TRBV7-9, the J call TRBJ2-7; D gene uncertain. The ends were cut back, 0 bases at V and 4 bases at J, with 13 bases in the middle. CDR1 is SEHNR, CDR2 FQNEAQ, per germline (reference sequence). The CDR3 is 15 residues long. Looking up the rest from reference TRBV7-9 and TRBJ2-7 gives the full variable domain: DTGVSQNPRHKITKRGQNVTFRCDPISEHNRLYWYRQTLGQGPEFLTYFQNEAQLEKSRLLSDRFSAERPKGSFSTLEIQRTEQGDSAMYLCASSLAQGQNYEQYFGPGTRLTVT.

As DNA, the CDR3 is TGCGCCAGCAGAACAGGGGTTAATGAAAAACTGTTTTTT. It codes for CASRTGVNEKLFF. This chain links TRBV5-1 with TRBJ1-4, with 7 bases fitting TRBD1. Germline CDR1 SGHRS, CDR2 YFSETQ. The V segment lost 5 bases and the J segment 4 bases; nucleotides outside the gene matches: 2. CDR3 length: 13 residues.

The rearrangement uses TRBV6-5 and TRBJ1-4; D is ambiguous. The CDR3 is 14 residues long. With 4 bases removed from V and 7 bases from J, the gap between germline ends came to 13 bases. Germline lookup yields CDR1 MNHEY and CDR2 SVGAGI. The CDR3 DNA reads TGTGCCAGCAGTTCCCTCGGCATGAGTGAAAAACTGTTTTTT. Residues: CASSSLGMSEKLFF.